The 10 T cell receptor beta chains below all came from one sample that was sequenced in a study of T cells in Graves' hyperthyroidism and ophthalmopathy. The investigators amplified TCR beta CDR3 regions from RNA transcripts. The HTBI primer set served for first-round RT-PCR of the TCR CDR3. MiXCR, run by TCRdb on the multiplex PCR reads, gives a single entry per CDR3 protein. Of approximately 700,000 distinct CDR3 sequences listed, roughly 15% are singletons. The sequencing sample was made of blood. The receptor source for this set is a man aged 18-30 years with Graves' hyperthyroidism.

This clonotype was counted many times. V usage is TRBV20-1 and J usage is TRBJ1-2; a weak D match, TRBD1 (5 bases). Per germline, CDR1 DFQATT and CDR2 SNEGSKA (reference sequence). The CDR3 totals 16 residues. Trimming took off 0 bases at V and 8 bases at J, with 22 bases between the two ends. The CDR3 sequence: CSARDISGQARPGYTF. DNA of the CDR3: TGCAGTGCTAGAGATATTTCGGGGCAGGCGCGACCCGGCTACACCTTC.

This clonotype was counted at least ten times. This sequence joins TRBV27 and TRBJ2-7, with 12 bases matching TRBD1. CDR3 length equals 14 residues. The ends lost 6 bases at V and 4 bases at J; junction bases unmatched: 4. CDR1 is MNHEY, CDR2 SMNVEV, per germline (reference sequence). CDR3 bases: TGTGCCAGCAGGGGGACAGGGGGCGATTACGAGCAGTACTTC. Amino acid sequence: CASRGTGGDYEQYF.

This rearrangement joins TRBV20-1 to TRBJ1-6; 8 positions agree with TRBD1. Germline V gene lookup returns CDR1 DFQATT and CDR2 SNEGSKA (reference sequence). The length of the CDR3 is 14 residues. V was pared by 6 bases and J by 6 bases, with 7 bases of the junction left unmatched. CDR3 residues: CSAHRGNGNSPLHF. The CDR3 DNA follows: TGCAGTGCCCACAGGGGGAACGGTAATTCACCCCTCCACTTT.

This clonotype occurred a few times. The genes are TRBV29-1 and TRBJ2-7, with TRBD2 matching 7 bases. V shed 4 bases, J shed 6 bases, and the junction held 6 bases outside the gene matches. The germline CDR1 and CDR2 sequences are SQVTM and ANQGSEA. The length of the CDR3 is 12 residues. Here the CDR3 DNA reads TGCAGCGTTGCCCCCGGGGAGGGCGAGCAGTACTTC. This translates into CSVAPGEGEQYF.

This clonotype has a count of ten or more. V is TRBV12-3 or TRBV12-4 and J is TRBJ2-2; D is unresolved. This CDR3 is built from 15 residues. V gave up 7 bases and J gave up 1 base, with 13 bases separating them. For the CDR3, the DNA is TGTGCCAGCACCCGACGCGCAGGGAACACCGGGGAGCTGTTTTTT. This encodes CASTRRAGNTGELFF.

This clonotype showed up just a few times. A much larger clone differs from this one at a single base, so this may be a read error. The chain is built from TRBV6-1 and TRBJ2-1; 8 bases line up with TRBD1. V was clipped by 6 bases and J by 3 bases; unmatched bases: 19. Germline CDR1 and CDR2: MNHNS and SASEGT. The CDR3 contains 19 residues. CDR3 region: CASSDLGQEAVLVYNEQFF. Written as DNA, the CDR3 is TGTGCCAGCAGCGACCTGGGACAGGAGGCCGTTCTGGTCTACAATGAGCAGTTCTTC.

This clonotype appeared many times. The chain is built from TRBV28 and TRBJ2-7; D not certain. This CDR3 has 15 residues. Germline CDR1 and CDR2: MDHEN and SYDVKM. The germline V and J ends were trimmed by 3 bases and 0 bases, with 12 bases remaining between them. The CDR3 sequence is CASSLGRTNSYEQYF. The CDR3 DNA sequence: TGTGCCAGCAGTTTGGGCAGGACGAACTCCTACGAGCAGTACTTC.

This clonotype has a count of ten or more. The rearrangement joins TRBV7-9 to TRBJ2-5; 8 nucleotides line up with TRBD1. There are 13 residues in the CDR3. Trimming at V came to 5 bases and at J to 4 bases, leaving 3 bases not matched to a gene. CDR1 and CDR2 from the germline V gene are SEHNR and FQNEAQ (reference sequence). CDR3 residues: CASSGQGTETQYF. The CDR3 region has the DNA TGTGCCAGCAGCGGACAGGGCACAGAGACCCAGTACTTC.

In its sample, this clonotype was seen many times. The CDR3 sequence: CASSAGQLGGYTF. The CDR3 bases are TGTGCCAGCAGCGCAGGACAGTTAGGTGGCTACACCTTC. The V call is TRBV6-1, the J call TRBJ1-2, with a possible D match to TRBD1 (6 bases). The V and J ends lost 6 bases and 7 bases respectively, with 15 bases between them. The CDR3 spans 13 residues. Per the germline V gene, CDR1 is MNHNS and CDR2 is SASEGT.

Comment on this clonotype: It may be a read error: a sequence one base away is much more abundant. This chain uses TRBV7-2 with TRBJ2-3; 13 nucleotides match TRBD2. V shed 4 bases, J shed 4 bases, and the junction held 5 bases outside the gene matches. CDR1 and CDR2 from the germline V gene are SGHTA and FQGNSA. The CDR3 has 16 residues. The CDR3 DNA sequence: TGTGCCAGCAGCTCGACTAGCGGGAGGCGGGCAGATACGCAGTATTTT. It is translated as CASSSTSGRRADTQYF.